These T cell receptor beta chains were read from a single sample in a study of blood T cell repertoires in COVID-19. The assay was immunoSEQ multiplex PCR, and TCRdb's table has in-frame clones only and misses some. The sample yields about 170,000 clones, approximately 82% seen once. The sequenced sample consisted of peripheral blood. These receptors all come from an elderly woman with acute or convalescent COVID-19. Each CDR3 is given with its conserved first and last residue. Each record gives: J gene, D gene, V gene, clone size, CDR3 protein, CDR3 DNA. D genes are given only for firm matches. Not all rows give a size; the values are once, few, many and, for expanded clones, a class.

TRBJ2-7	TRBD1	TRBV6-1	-	CASSEARRGRSYEQYF	TGTGCCAGCAGTGAAGCGCGCAGGGGGAGATCCTACGAGCAGTACTTC
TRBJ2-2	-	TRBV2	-	CASSLPPGQANTGELFF	TGTGCCAGCAGCCTACCTCCGGGACAAGCGAACACCGGGGAGCTGTTTTTT
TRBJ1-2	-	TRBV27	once	CASSFRGAYGYTF	TGTGCCAGCAGTTTCCGAGGCGCCTATGGCTACACCTTC
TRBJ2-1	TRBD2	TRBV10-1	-	CASSAGTRPNEQFF	TGCGCCAGCAGTGCCGGGACTAGACCCAATGAGCAGTTCTTC
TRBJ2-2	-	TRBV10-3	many	CAIRGHFTGELFF	TGTGCCATCAGGGGACACTTCACCGGGGAGCTGTTTTTT
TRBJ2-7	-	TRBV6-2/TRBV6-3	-	CASSYRQALSYEQYF	TGTGCCAGCAGTTATCGACAGGCTTTATCCTACGAGCAGTACTTC
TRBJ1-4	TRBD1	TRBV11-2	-	CASSPDRVGEKLFF	TGTGCCAGCAGCCCCGACAGGGTCGGCGAAAAACTGTTTTTT
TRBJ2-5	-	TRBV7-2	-	CASSLGSSVGTQYF	TGTGCCAGCAGCTTAGGGAGTAGCGTCGGGACCCAGTACTTC
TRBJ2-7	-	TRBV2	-	CASSEKGGVYEQYF	TGTGCCAGCAGTGAAAAGGGCGGGGTGTACGAGCAGTACTTC
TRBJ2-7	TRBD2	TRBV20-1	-	CSASSGFLSYEQYF	TGCAGTGCCAGTAGCGGGTTCTTGTCCTACGAGCAGTACTTC
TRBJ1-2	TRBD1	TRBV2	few	CASSTLTGAGGYTF	TGTGCCAGCAGCACCCTAACAGGGGCGGGGGGCTACACCTTC
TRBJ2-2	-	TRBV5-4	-	CASSLAGGTNTGELFF	TGTGCCAGCAGCTTGGCCGGAGGGACGAACACCGGGGAGCTGTTTTTT
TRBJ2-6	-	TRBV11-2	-	CASSPDRTRSGANVLTF	TGTGCCAGCAGCCCTGACAGAACCCGCTCTGGGGCCAACGTCCTGACTTTC
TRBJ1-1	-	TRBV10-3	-	CAISEQGSGTEAFF	TGTGCCATCAGTGAGCAGGGGAGTGGAACTGAAGCTTTCTTT
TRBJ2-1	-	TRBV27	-	CASSLRKVDGIYDEQFF	TGTGCCAGCAGTTTAAGAAAGGTCGACGGGATATACGATGAGCAGTTCTTC
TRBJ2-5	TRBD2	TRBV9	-	CASSVAAGGPETQYF	TGTGCCAGCAGCGTAGCGGCGGGAGGGCCAGAGACCCAGTACTTC
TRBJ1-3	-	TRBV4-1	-	CASSQDPPGSGNTIYF	TGCGCCAGCAGCCAAGATCCCCCAGGCTCTGGAAACACCATATATTTT
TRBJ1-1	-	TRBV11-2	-	CASSLDRRSAFF	TGTGCCAGCAGCTTGGACAGACGTTCAGCTTTCTTT
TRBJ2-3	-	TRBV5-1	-	CASSLNQDTQYF	TGCGCCAGCAGCTTGAATCAAGATACGCAGTATTTT
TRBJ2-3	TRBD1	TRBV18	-	CASSPRTGSASTDTQYF	TGTGCCAGCTCACCACGGACAGGCTCAGCTAGCACAGATACGCAGTATTTT
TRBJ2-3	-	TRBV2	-	CASSDGRDTDTQYF	TGTGCCAGCAGTGACGGCAGGGACACAGATACGCAGTATTTT
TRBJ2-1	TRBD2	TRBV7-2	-	CASSSDLTSGRDEQFF	TGTGCCAGCAGCTCGGATTTGACTAGCGGGAGGGATGAGCAGTTCTTC
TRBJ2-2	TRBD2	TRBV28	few	CASTRIGTSGSKGTGELFF	TGTGCCAGCACCCGGATAGGGACTAGCGGGAGTAAGGGCACCGGGGAGCTGTTTTTT
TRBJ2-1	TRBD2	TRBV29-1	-	CSVLKGTSGINSYNEQFF	TGCAGCGTTCTCAAAGGGACTAGCGGGATAAACTCCTACAATGAGCAGTTCTTC
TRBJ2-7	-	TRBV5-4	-	CASSLGRGEQYF	TGTGCCAGCAGCTTGGGCAGGGGCGAGCAGTACTTC
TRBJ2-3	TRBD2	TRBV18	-	CASSTGLAGGTDTQYF	TGTGCCAGCTCAACGGGACTAGCGGGAGGGACAGATACGCAGTATTTT
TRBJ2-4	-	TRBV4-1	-	CASSQEVSGLAKNIQYF	TGCGCCAGCAGCCAAGAGGTTAGCGGACTAGCCAAAAACATTCAGTACTTC
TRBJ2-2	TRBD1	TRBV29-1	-	CSVTTGTGGIGELFF	TGCAGCGTGACCACCGGGACAGGGGGCATCGGGGAGCTGTTTTTT
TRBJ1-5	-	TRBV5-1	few	CASSLVPTGQGNQPQHF	TGCGCCAGCAGCTTGGTCCCAACAGGTCAGGGTAATCAGCCCCAGCATTTT
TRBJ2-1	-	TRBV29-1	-	CSVFRNEQFF	TGCAGCGTTTTCCGGAATGAGCAGTTCTTC
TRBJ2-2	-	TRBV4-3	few	CASSPGLGQNTGELFF	TGCGCCAGCAGCCCTGGCCTGGGACAGAACACCGGGGAGCTGTTTTTT
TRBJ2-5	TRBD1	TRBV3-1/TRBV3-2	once	CASSQGTGIQETQYF	TGTGCCAGCAGCCAAGGGACAGGGATTCAAGAGACCCAGTACTTC
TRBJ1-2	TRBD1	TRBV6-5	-	CASGTGSAGYTF	TGTGCCAGCGGGACAGGGTCTGCTGGCTACACCTTC
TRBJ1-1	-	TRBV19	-	CASSIFAGTEAFF	TGTGCCAGTAGTATCTTTGCCGGCACTGAAGCTTTCTTT
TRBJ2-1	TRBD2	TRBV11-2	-	CASSLWTSDNEQFF	TGTGCCAGCAGCTTATGGACTAGCGACAATGAGCAGTTCTTC
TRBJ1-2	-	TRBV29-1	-	CSVGGLPDGYTF	TGCAGCGTAGGGGGATTACCCGACGGCTACACCTTC
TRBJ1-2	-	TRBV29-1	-	CSVRGWNYGYTF	TGCAGCGTCCGCGGATGGAACTATGGCTACACCTTC
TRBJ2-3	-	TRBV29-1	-	CSVAQGSTDTQYF	TGCAGCGTTGCGCAGGGCAGCACAGATACGCAGTATTTT
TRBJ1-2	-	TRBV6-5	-	CASRGEYYGYTF	TGTGCCAGCAGGGGCGAATACTATGGCTACACCTTC
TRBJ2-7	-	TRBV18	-	CASSPGALVGEQYF	TGTGCCAGCTCACCTGGGGCCCTTGTGGGAGAGCAGTACTTC
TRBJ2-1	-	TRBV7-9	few	CASRLAGNFYNEQFF	TGTGCCAGCAGACTAGCTGGAAATTTCTACAATGAGCAGTTCTTC
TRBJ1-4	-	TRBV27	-	CASSLWGNEKLFF	TGTGCCAGCAGTTTATGGGGCAATGAAAAACTGTTTTTT
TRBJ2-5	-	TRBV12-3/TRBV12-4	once	CASSSTSISTQYF	TGTGCCAGCAGTTCCACGTCTATTTCGACCCAGTACTTC
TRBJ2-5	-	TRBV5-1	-	CASSFNRALGETQYF	TGCGCCAGCAGCTTTAACAGGGCTTTGGGGGAGACCCAGTACTTC
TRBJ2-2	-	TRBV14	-	CASSLRLVPNTGELFF	TGTGCCAGCAGCCTACGACTAGTCCCGAACACCGGGGAGCTGTTTTTT
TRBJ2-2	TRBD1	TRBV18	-	CASLTGGANTGELFF	TGTGCCAGCTTGACAGGGGGCGCGAACACCGGGGAGCTGTTTTTT
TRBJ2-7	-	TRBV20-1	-	CSARANYEQYF	TGCAGTGCTAGAGCTAACTACGAGCAGTACTTC
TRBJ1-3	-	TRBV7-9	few	CATIPTGISGNTIYF	TGTGCCACGATCCCAACAGGGATCTCTGGAAACACCATATATTTT
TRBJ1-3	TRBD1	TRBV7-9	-	CASSLAGTGYGNTIYF	TGTGCCAGCAGCTTAGCCGGGACAGGGTACGGAAACACCATATATTTT
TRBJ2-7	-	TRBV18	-	CASSPPGNVGEQYF	TGTGCCAGCTCACCTCCCGGGAATGTTGGCGAGCAGTACTTC
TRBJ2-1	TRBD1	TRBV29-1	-	CSVEDLAGGYNEQFF	TGCAGCGTTGAAGATCTGGCAGGGGGCTACAATGAGCAGTTCTTC
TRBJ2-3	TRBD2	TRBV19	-	CASSIRVASGSADTQYF	TGTGCCAGTAGTATCCGTGTGGCTAGCGGGAGTGCAGATACGCAGTATTTT
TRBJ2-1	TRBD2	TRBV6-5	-	CASRGPGLAFNEQFF	TGTGCCAGCAGGGGACCGGGACTAGCTTTCAATGAGCAGTTCTTC
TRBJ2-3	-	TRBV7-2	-	CASSSSGTERDTQYF	TGTGCCAGCAGCTCCTCCGGGACTGAAAGAGATACGCAGTATTTT